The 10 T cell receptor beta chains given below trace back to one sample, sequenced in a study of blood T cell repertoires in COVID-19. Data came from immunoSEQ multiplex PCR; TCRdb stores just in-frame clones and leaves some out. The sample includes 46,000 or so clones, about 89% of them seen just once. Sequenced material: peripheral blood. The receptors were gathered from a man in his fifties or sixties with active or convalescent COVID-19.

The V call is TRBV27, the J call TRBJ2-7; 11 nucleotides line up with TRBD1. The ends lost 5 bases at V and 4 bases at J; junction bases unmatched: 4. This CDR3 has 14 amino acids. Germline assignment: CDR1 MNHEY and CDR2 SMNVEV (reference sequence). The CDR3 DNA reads TGTGCCAGCAGTGGGACAGGGGGACAATACGAGCAGTACTTC. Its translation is CASSGTGGQYEQYF.

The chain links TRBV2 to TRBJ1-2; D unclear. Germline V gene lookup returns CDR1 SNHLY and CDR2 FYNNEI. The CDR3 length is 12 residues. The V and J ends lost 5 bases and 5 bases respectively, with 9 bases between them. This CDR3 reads CASSPLSYGYTF. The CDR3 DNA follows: TGTGCCAGCAGTCCCCTCAGTTATGGCTACACCTTC. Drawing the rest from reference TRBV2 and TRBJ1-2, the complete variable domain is EPEVTQTPSHQVTQMGQEVILRCVPISNHLYFYWYRQILGQKVEFLVSFYNNEISEKSEIFDDQFSVERPDGSNFTLKIRSTKLEDSAMYFCASSPLSYGYTFGSGTRLTVV.

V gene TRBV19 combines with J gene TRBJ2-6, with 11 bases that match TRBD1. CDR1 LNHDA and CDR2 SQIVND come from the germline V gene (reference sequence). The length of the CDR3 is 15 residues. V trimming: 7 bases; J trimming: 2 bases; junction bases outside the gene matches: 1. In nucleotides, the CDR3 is TGTGCCAGTACGGGACAGGGGGCTGGGGCCAACGTCCTGACTTTC. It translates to CASTGQGAGANVLTF.

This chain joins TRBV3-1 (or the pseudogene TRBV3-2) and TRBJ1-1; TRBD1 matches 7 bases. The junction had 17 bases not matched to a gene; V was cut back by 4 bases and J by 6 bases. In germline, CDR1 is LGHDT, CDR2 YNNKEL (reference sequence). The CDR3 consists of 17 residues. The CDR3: CASSPTGTVSVWAEAFF. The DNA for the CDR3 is TGTGCCAGCAGCCCAACCGGGACAGTCTCTGTTTGGGCTGAAGCTTTCTTT.

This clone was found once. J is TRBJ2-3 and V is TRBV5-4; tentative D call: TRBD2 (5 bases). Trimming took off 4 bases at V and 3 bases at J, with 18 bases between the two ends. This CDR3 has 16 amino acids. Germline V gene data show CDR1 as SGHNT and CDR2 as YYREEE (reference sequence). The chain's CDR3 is CASSPQAGVRTDTQYF. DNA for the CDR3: TGTGCCAGCAGCCCCCAAGCCGGGGTAAGGACAGATACGCAGTATTTT.

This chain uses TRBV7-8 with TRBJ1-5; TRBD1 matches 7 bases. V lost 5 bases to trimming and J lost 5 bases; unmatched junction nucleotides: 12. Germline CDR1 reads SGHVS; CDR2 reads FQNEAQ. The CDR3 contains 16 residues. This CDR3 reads CASSPGTAMHHQPQHF. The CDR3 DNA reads TGTGCCAGCAGCCCAGGGACAGCTATGCACCATCAGCCCCAGCATTTT.

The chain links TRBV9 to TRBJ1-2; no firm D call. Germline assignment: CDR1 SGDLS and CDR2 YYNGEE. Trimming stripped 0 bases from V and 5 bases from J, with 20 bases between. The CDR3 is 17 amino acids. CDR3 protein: CASSVDLKGVGSYGYTF. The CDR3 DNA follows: TGTGCCAGCAGCGTAGATCTTAAGGGAGTCGGATCTTATGGCTACACCTTC.

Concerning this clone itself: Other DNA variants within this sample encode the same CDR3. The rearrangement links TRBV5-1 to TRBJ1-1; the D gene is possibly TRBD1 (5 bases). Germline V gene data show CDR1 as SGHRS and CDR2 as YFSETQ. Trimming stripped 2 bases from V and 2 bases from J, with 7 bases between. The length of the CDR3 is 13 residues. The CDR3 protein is CASSFQGNTEAFF. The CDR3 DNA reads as TGCGCCAGCAGCTTCCAGGGAAACACTGAAGCTTTCTTT.

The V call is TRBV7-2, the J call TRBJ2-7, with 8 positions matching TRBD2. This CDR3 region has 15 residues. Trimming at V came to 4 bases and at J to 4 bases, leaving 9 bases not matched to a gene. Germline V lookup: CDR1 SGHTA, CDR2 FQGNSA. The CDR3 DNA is TGTGCCAGCAGCTCTGTCGGGAGGGGGTGGTACGAGCAGTACTTC. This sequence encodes CASSSVGRGWYEQYF.

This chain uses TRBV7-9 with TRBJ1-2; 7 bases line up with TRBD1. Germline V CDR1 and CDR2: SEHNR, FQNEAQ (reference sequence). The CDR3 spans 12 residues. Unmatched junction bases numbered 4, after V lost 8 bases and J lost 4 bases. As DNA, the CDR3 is TGTGCCAGCGACAGGGAGATCTATGGCTACACCTTC. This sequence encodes CASDREIYGYTF.